The next 18 T cell receptor beta chains were all read from a single sample in a study of cytomegalovirus exposure and HLA in healthy donors. The PCR contained 60 Vbeta and 13 Jbeta primers. The table came from immunoSEQ multiplex PCR; TCRdb's copy has only in-frame clones and leaves some out. The data hold 150,000 or so clones, with about four fifths observed a single time. Specimen: PBMCs. These receptors all stem from a man between 18 and 29 years old in good health and CMV-seropositive.

This chain's CDR3 is CASSSSGRQETQYF. The CDR3 DNA reads TGTGCCAGCAGCTCTTCAGGGAGGCAAGAGACCCAGTACTTC. The rearrangement joins TRBV11-2 to TRBJ2-5; D may be TRBD2 (6 bases). The germline gives CDR1 SGHAT, CDR2 FQNNGV. This CDR3 has 14 amino acids. With 4 bases removed from V and 2 bases from J, the gap between germline ends came to 11 bases.

The J gene is TRBJ1-1, the V gene TRBV6-4; the D is unclear. Germline assignment: CDR1 MRHNA and CDR2 SNTAGT. The CDR3 sequence is 16 residues long. The V and J ends lost 0 bases and 3 bases respectively, with 14 bases between them. The CDR3 loop reads CASSDSATPLYTEAFF. CDR3 coding DNA: TGTGCCAGCAGTGACTCGGCAACACCCCTTTACACTGAAGCTTTCTTT.

The chain carries TRBV15 and TRBJ2-1, with TRBD2 matching 11 bases. The germline V gene encodes CDR1 LNHNV and CDR2 YYDKDF (reference sequence). V lost 1 base to trimming and J lost 5 bases; unmatched junction nucleotides: 13. The CDR3 length is 19 residues. Written as DNA, the CDR3 is TGTGCCACCAGCAGAGCCTTAAGTTGGTCTAGCGGGGGGCACAATGAGCAGTTCTTC. It yields the protein CATSRALSWSSGGHNEQFF.

The genes are TRBV21-1 and TRBJ2-1; TRBD2 reflects the table's D call only, with no check against the DNA. TRBV21-1 is shown as a pseudogene. CDR3 size: 19 residues. This CDR3 reads CASSKAGLAGEVGHNEQFF. In nucleotides, the CDR3 is TGTGCCAGCAGCAAAGCGGGACTAGCGGGAGAAGTGGGACACAATGAGCAGTTCTTC.

This clone turned up a few times. The V and J genes are TRBV14 and TRBJ1-1; the D is unclear. The ends were cut back, 4 bases at V and 1 base at J, with 13 bases in the middle. The CDR3 is 15 amino acids. Germline lookup yields CDR1 SGHDN and CDR2 FVKESK. CDR3 residues: CASSPEEAWNTEAFF. DNA for the CDR3: TGTGCCAGCAGCCCTGAGGAGGCATGGAACACTGAAGCTTTCTTT.

V and J are TRBV19 and TRBJ1-1; D unresolved. The CDR3 length is 12 residues. V was cut by 3 bases and J by 1 base, with 3 bases left in between. Germline assignment: CDR1 LNHDA and CDR2 SQIVND (reference sequence). CDR3 sequence (DNA): TGTGCCAGTAGTATCGGGAACACTGAAGCTTTCTTT. It is translated as CASSIGNTEAFF.

The chain links TRBV5-4 to TRBJ2-5; weak D call: TRBD1 (6 bases). Trimming shortened V by 3 bases and J by 3 bases, and 9 bases separated the two germline ends. The CDR3 consists of 13 residues. Germline values: CDR1 SGHNT, CDR2 YYREEE (reference sequence). The CDR3 is CASSYRTEETQYF. CDR3 DNA: TGTGCCAGCAGCTATCGGACAGAAGAGACCCAGTACTTC.

The chain uses TRBV5-1 and TRBJ2-2, with 8 bases identical to TRBD1. Germline CDR1 reads SGHRS; CDR2 reads YFSETQ. The CDR3 spans 13 residues. V was pared by 5 bases and J by 6 bases, with 3 bases of the junction left unmatched. CDR3 loop: CASRPGGPGELFF. Written as DNA, the CDR3 is TGCGCCAGCAGGCCAGGGGGCCCCGGGGAGCTGTTTTTT.

This clone showed up just a few times. The chain carries TRBV18 and TRBJ2-7, with TRBD1 identical over 9 bases. The germline V gene has CDR1 KGHSH and CDR2 LQKENI. The CDR3 has 15 residues. J gave up 0 bases and V 3 bases, and 3 bases lay outside the gene matches. The CDR3 region is CASSPGTGSSYEQYF. CDR3 in DNA: TGTGCCAGCTCACCTGGGACAGGGAGCTCCTACGAGCAGTACTTC. The variable domain in full, with the rest retrieved from reference TRBV18 and TRBJ2-7, is NAGVMQNPRHLVRRRGQEARLRCSPMKGHSHVYWYRQLPEEGLKFMVYLQKENIIDESGMPKERFSAEFPKEGPSILRIQQVVRGDSAAYFCASSPGTGSSYEQYFGPGTRLTVT.

The chain joins TRBV18 to TRBJ1-1; TRBD1 agrees at 9 bases. Trimming took 5 bases from V and 6 from J; bases not matched to a gene: 10. This CDR3 has 15 amino acids. CDR1 and CDR2 (germline): KGHSH, LQKENI. For the CDR3, the DNA is TGTGCCAGCTCAGAGAGACAGGGGGTTGGTTCTGAAGCTTTCTTT. This codes for CASSERQGVGSEAFF.

The chain combines TRBV19 with TRBJ2-7; D uncertain. Germline lookup yields CDR1 LNHDA and CDR2 SQIVND (reference sequence). The germline V and J ends were trimmed by 2 bases and 3 bases, with 11 bases remaining between them. The CDR3 is 14 residues long. Written as DNA, the CDR3 is TGTGCCAGTAGTATATCCCGCGGTAACTACGAGCAGTACTTC. Its translation: CASSISRGNYEQYF.

The genes are TRBV19 and TRBJ2-7; TRBD2 might be the D (6 bases). CDR1 and CDR2 from the germline V gene are LNHDA and SQIVND (reference sequence). The length of the CDR3 is 13 residues. V was cut by 6 bases and J by 1 base, with 10 bases left in between. DNA for the CDR3: TGTGCCAGTAGAAAGCGGGCGTCCTACGAGCAGTACTTC. Translation: CASRKRASYEQYF. The variable domain in full, completed from reference TRBV19 and TRBJ2-7, reads DGGITQSPKYLFRKEGQNVTLSCEQNLNHDAMYWYRQDPGQGLRLIYYSQIVNDFQKGDIAEGYSVSREKKESFPLTVTSAQKNPTAFYLCASRKRASYEQYFGPGTRLTVT.

This chain connects TRBV6-1 to TRBJ2-4; perhaps TRBD2 as D (5 bases). The CDR3 loop spans 14 amino acids. Germline CDR1 MNHNS, CDR2 SASEGT. Trimming left V 1 base short and J 8 bases short, with 12 bases between. CDR3 protein: CASSEENQRHIQYF. DNA of the CDR3: TGTGCCAGCAGTGAAGAAAATCAGCGGCACATTCAGTACTTC.

The chain employs TRBV4-1 and TRBJ2-7, with D possibly being TRBD2 (5 bases). The length of the CDR3 is 12 residues. Trimming took off 4 bases at V and 4 bases at J, with 8 bases between the two ends. Germline CDR1 is MGHRA and CDR2 is YSYEKL. The CDR3 coding sequence is TGCGCCAGCAGCCGGACTGGTTACGAGCAGTACTTC. Its protein product is CASSRTGYEQYF.

The V and J genes are TRBV5-4 and TRBJ1-1; D perhaps matches TRBD1 (6 bases). V gave up 0 bases and J gave up 7 bases, with 10 bases separating them. Germline lookup yields CDR1 SGHNT and CDR2 YYREEE (reference sequence). The CDR3 length is 13 residues. In nucleotides, the CDR3 is TGTGCCAGCAGCTTGGGGCAGGGGCGTGAAGCTTTCTTT. Translation gives CASSLGQGREAFF.

CDR3 region: CASSDRLVGVTYNEQFF. As DNA, the CDR3 is TGTGCCAGCAGTGACCGCCTTGTAGGGGTGACTTACAATGAGCAGTTCTTC. The chain recombines TRBV6-1 with TRBJ2-1; D may be TRBD1 (5 bases). The CDR3 totals 17 residues. Trimming cost V 3 bases and J 4 bases, with 19 bases left between them. The germline V gene has CDR1 MNHNS and CDR2 SASEGT.

The chain couples TRBV29-1 to TRBJ2-1, with no clear D. The length of the CDR3 is 11 residues. CDR1 is SQVTM, CDR2 ANQGSEA, per germline. Trimming stripped 0 bases from V and 10 bases from J, with 7 bases between. The CDR3 sequence: CSVEEALEQFF. CDR3 nucleotide sequence: TGCAGCGTTGAAGAAGCACTAGAGCAGTTCTTC.

This chain joins TRBV7-9 and TRBJ1-1; no definite D call. CDR3 size: 12 residues. V lost 3 bases and J lost 5, with 7 bases in between. Germline V gene lookup returns CDR1 SEHNR and CDR2 FQNEAQ (reference sequence). The CDR3 DNA is TGTGCCAGCAGCTTGCCGGGTACTGAAGCTTTCTTT. Amino acids: CASSLPGTEAFF.